The 3 T cell receptor beta chains presented below share a single source sample, sequenced in a study of blood T cell repertoires in COVID-19. Generated by immunoSEQ multiplex PCR, the TCRdb table keeps only in-frame clones and is missing some. The sample contains more than 100,000 clones, around 64% of which appear only once. The sequencing sample was made of peripheral blood. The receptors come from a human donor with acute or convalescent COVID-19. The donor label of this sample is uncertain.

V usage is TRBV28 and J usage is TRBJ2-3, with 8 bases fitting TRBD2. The CDR3 runs to 14 residues. The germline V gene encodes CDR1 MDHEN and CDR2 SYDVKM. J gave up 2 bases and V 11 bases, and 9 bases lay outside the gene matches. CDR3 region: CASARGGPTDTQYF. The DNA for the CDR3 is TGTGCCTCGGCCCGGGGGGGGCCCACAGATACGCAGTATTTT.

The chain recombines TRBV4-1 with TRBJ1-3; 7 bases are a match to TRBD1. Trimming took 4 bases from V and 8 from J; bases not matched to a gene: 8. CDR3 size: 14 residues. The germline CDR1 and CDR2 sequences are MGHRA and YSYEKL. The CDR3 DNA reads TGCGCCAGCAGCCTAACGACAGGGAGAGACACCATATATTTT. This translates into CASSLTTGRDTIYF.

The chain couples TRBV7-3 to TRBJ2-5; 8 bases line up with TRBD1. The CDR3 runs to 15 residues. Looked up from germline, CDR1 is SGHTA and CDR2 is FQGTGA. V dropped 5 bases and J dropped 4; count of bases not matched to a gene: 9. CDR3 in DNA: TGTGCCAGCAGCGTCGGACAGGGTTGGGGAGAGACCCAGTACTTC. It yields the protein CASSVGQGWGETQYF.